Listed below are T cell receptor beta chains from one sample, sequenced in a study of T cell changes during pregnancy in multiple sclerosis. The protocol was immunoSEQ multiplex PCR, while the TCRdb copy is restricted to in-frame clones and leaves out a portion. The sample records approximately 53,000 clones, around nine tenths being singletons. The sample was CD4+ T cells from peripheral blood mononuclear cells, taken after pregnancy. The receptors come from a female donor in good health, enrolled as a control in a pregnancy study. Each CDR3 is given with its conserved first and last residue. A D gene is named only where the DNA matches it firmly. Clone size is given for some rows only: seen once, a few or many times, or a class if the clone is expanded.

v_gene	j_gene	d_gene	len	abundance	CDR3nt	CDR3aa
TRBV18	TRBJ1-3	-	19	-	TGTGCCAGCTCACCACGGGTGTCAGGCGCTTTTAGCTCTGGAAACACCATATATTTT	CASSPRVSGAFSSGNTIYF
TRBV5-6	TRBJ2-7	TRBD1	15	once	TGTGCCAGCAGCTTGAAGACAGGGGAGACCTCCGAGCAGTACTTC	CASSLKTGETSEQYF
TRBV5-1	TRBJ2-1	-	15	-	TGCGCCAGCAGCCGAGAGATGAGCTCCTACAATGAGCAGTTCTTC	CASSREMSSYNEQFF
TRBV5-8	TRBJ1-1	-	17	-	TGTGCCAGCAGCTTCGAGTTGCGGGGGTCGGGGAACACTGAAGCTTTCTTT	CASSFELRGSGNTEAFF
TRBV7-9	TRBJ2-1	-	12	-	TGTGCCAGCAGCTCACTGGAGGGTGAGCAGTTCTTC	CASSSLEGEQFF
TRBV10-3	TRBJ2-1	TRBD1	16	-	TGTGCCATCAGTGCTACAGGGGGAGCTTCATTTCGGGAGCAGTTCTTC	CAISATGGASFREQFF
TRBV19	TRBJ2-3	-	17	-	TGTGCCAGTAGTATCGCGACGGGAGTTAGGATAAGAGATACGCAGTATTTT	CASSIATGVRIRDTQYF
TRBV7-3	TRBJ1-5	TRBD1	18	-	TGTGCCAGCAGCTTAACCGAGACAGGGCGGGTAAGCAATCAGCCCCAGCATTTT	CASSLTETGRVSNQPQHF
TRBV29-1	TRBJ2-3	-	15	once	TGCAGCGTTGATGACAGGAGCCATAGCACAGATACGCAGTATTTT	CSVDDRSHSTDTQYF
TRBV28	TRBJ2-2	TRBD1	15	-	TGTGCCAGCAGTTTCGGCCAGGGGGTTACCGGGGAGCTGTTTTTT	CASSFGQGVTGELFF
TRBV5-4	TRBJ1-2	-	14	-	TGTGCCAGCAGCTTCCTAGGGAGAAGTCGGGGCTACACCTTC	CASSFLGRSRGYTF
TRBV7-2	TRBJ1-3	TRBD1	14	-	TGTGCCAGCAGCCCAGGGGGCTCTGGAAACACCATATATTTT	CASSPGGSGNTIYF
TRBV19	TRBJ1-1	-	10	-	TGTGCCACCGGCGCAGCGGGAGCTTTCTTT	CATGAAGAFF
TRBV2	TRBJ2-7	-	12	-	TGTGCCAGCACGTCGTCTACTTGGGAGCAGTACTTC	CASTSSTWEQYF
TRBV7-9	TRBJ1-2	TRBD1	13	-	TGTGCCAGCAGCTTTACAGGGGAGTATGGCTACACCTTC	CASSFTGEYGYTF
TRBV7-3	TRBJ2-5	-	15	-	TGTGCCAGCAGCCGAACGGGTGGGGACAAAGAGACCCAGTACTTC	CASSRTGGDKETQYF
TRBV30	TRBJ1-5	TRBD1	14	-	TGTGCCTGGGGTACAGGGGGTAGCTATCAGCCCCAGCATTTT	CAWGTGGSYQPQHF